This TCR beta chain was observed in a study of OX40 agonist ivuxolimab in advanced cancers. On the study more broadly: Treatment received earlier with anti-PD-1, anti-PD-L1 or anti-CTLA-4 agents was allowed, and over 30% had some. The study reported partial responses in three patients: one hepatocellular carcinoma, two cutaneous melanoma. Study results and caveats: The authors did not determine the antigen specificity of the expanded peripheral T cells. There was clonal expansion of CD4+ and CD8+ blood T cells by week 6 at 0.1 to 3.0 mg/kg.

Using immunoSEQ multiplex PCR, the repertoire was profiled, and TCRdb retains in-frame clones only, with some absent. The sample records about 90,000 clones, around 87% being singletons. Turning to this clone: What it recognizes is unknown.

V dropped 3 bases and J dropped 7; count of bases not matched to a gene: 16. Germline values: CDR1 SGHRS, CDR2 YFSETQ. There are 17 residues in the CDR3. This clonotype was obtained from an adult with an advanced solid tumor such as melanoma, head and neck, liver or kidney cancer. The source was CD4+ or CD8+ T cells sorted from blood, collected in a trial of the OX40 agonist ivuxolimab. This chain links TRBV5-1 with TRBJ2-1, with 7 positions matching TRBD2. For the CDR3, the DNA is TGCGCCAGCAGCTCTCCTCGTTCGGGGAGGGCGGGGAATGAGCAGTTCTTC. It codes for CASSSPRSGRAGNEQFF.